These 8 T cell receptor beta chains were sequenced from one sample in a study of blood T cell repertoires in COVID-19. The method was immunoSEQ multiplex PCR; TCRdb's version includes in-frame clones alone and lacks a portion of them. This table has some 460,000 clones, roughly 87% appearing once. Sequencing used PBMCs or T cells enriched from blood (not recorded which). The receptor set was obtained from a woman younger than 30 who had recovered from COVID-19.

The chain uses TRBV30 and TRBJ2-7, with D possibly matching TRBD2 (7 bases). This CDR3 has 15 residues. Looked up from germline, CDR1 is GTSNPN and CDR2 is SVGIG (reference sequence). Trimming took 1 base from V and 5 from J, leaving 18 bases between them. In nucleotides, the CDR3 is TGTGCCTGGAGTGAACTTCGGGGGGCAGGGGACGAGCAGTACTTC. This translates into CAWSELRGAGDEQYF.

V is TRBV5-1 and J is TRBJ2-1; no firm D call. Germline CDR1 and CDR2: SGHRS and YFSETQ. The CDR3 runs 14 residues. Trimming stripped 0 bases from V and 6 bases from J, with 10 bases between. CDR3 sequence reads: CASSLADKPNEQFF. The DNA of the CDR3 is TGCGCCAGCAGCTTGGCTGACAAGCCCAATGAGCAGTTCTTC.

In its sample, this clone was seen once. The V call is TRBV19, the J call TRBJ2-2; TRBD2 might be the D (6 bases). Trimming shortened V by 9 bases and J by 1 base, and 15 bases separated the two germline ends. The CDR3 has 15 residues. Germline CDR1 reads LNHDA; CDR2 reads SQIVND (reference sequence). As DNA, the CDR3 is TGTGCCAGCCTCCGGCGGGGAGAGAACACCGGGGAGCTGTTTTTT. This codes for CASLRRGENTGELFF.

This chain uses TRBV29-1 with TRBJ2-2; D is possibly TRBD2 (6 bases). Germline V gene sequence: CDR1 SQVTM, CDR2 ANQGSEA. Trimming removed 1 base from V and 7 bases from J, with 16 bases in between. CDR3 size: 15 residues. This chain's CDR3 is CSVEVTNRGGGELFF. The CDR3 region has the DNA TGCAGCGTTGAAGTGACCAACCGGGGAGGCGGGGAGCTGTTTTTT.

The chain links TRBV4-2 to TRBJ2-2, with D perhaps TRBD1 (6 bases). The CDR3 totals 14 residues. CDR1 LGHNA and CDR2 YNFKEQ come from the germline V gene. The germline V and J ends were trimmed by 4 bases and 2 bases, with 8 bases remaining between them. CDR3 in DNA: TGTGCCAGCAGCCTGGACAGTAACACCGGGGAGCTGTTTTTT. This encodes CASSLDSNTGELFF.

The V call is TRBV5-5, the J call TRBJ1-3; TRBD1 matches at 7 bases. The germline CDR1 and CDR2 sequences are SGHKS and YYEKEE (reference sequence). J lost 2 bases, V lost 0 bases, and 2 bases had no gene match. This CDR3 has 15 residues. The CDR3 region is CASSLAGGAGNTIYF. Written as DNA, the CDR3 is TGTGCCAGCAGCTTGGCAGGGGGAGCTGGAAACACCATATATTTT.

This chain joins TRBV29-1 and TRBJ1-1, with 8 bases fitting TRBD1. From germline, CDR1 is SQVTM and CDR2 ANQGSEA. The V and J ends lost 3 bases and 1 base, in that order; junction bases with no gene match: 7. This CDR3 spans 15 amino acids. CDR3 in amino acids: CSVERQGRRNTEAFF. The CDR3 nucleotides read TGCAGCGTTGAGAGACAGGGGCGCCGGAACACTGAAGCTTTCTTT.

This chain joins TRBV5-4 and TRBJ2-1; TRBD2 is a possible D gene (5 bases). Deletions cut 3 bases from V and 9 bases from J, with 19 bases between. CDR1 SGHNT and CDR2 YYREEE come from the germline V gene (reference sequence). CDR3 length: 15 amino acids. Here the CDR3 DNA reads TGTGCCAGCAGCTCAAGGTCGGAGGCCGTCGGTGAGCAGTTCTTC. It is translated as CASSSRSEAVGEQFF.